Listed here is a single TCR beta chain. The data belong to a study of technical replicates of blood from several donors. Some clones are missing from TCRdb's copy, which holds only in-frame ones; the method was immunoSEQ multiplex PCR. The sample holds 45,000 to 60,000 clones, roughly 86% seen once. CDR1 and CDR2 from the germline V gene are SGHRS and YFSETQ. Trimming removed 3 bases from V and 4 bases from J, with 14 bases in between. The CDR3 totals 15 residues. What was sequenced was PBMCs. This sequence was found in a human donor in good health. Some clones in this sample may be carry-over from other donors' samples. This chain joins TRBV5-1 and TRBJ2-1; D uncertain. As DNA, the CDR3 is TGCGCCAGCAGCTCCGATGGGCAGGTGTACAATGAGCAGTTCTTC. It translates to CASSSDGQVYNEQFF. Combining the CDR3 with reference TRBV5-1 and TRBJ2-1 gives the whole variable domain KAGVTQTPRYLIKTRGQQVTLSCSPISGHRSVSWYQQTPGQGLQFLFEYFSETQRNKGNFPGRFSGRQFSNSRSEMNVSTLELGDSALYLCASSSDGQVYNEQFFGPGTRLTVL.